This TCR beta chain came from a study of shared clonotypes between healthy human individuals. Overall study results and limits: Sorted-subset sequencing, rarefaction showed, was incomplete despite large depth.

CDR3 length: 14 residues. Per the germline V gene, CDR1 is SNHLY and CDR2 is FYNNEI. Trimming removed 5 bases at V and 1 base at J, with 10 bases between. Genomic DNA belonging to each subset was distributed in equal measure over several immunoSEQ plates. Generated by immunoSEQ multiplex PCR, the TCRdb table keeps only in-frame clones and is missing some. The sample records a few million clones, approximately 94% being singletons. Note on this clone: The target antigen is unknown.

The sequenced sample was naive CD4+ T cells sorted from blood. This sample's subset: CD45RA+ positively selected. The gene calls are TRBV2 and TRBJ2-3; the D call may be TRBD1 or TRBD2 (5 bases each). The TCR comes from a man aged 18 to 30 in good health. The CDR3 here is CASSSRGRTDTQYF. CDR3 nucleotide sequence: TGTGCCAGCAGTAGCCGGGGACGCACAGATACGCAGTATTTT.